The 29 T cell receptor beta chains below were found in one sample sequenced in a study of shared clonotypes between healthy human individuals. Profiled with immunoSEQ multiplex PCR; TCRdb holds only in-frame clones, not every one. The sample yields under 600,000 clones, around 78% seen once. The sequenced material came from PBMCs. These receptor sequences come from a woman aged 40 to 50 in good health. Some clones in this sample may be carry-over from other donors' samples.

This chain connects TRBV29-1 to TRBJ1-4; D is uncertain. The CDR3 contains 14 residues. The germline CDR1 and CDR2 sequences are SQVTM and ANQGSEA. The V end was cut by 6 bases, the J end by 5 bases, with 16 bases between. The CDR3 is CSVGNGMLNEKLFF. CDR3 sequence (DNA): TGCAGCGTCGGTAACGGGATGTTAAATGAAAAACTGTTTTTT.

V gene TRBV5-4 combines with J gene TRBJ2-7; D possibly uses TRBD1 or TRBD2 (5 bases each). Germline CDR1 reads SGHNT; CDR2 reads YYREEE (reference sequence). Trimming shortened V by 4 bases and J by 5 bases, and 10 bases separated the two germline ends. This CDR3 spans 12 amino acids. This CDR3 is CASSPWGNEQYF. CDR3 in DNA: TGTGCCAGCAGCCCCTGGGGGAACGAGCAGTACTTC.

The table lists this clone with a few counts. V usage is TRBV28 and J usage is TRBJ1-5; no reliable D call. Trimming stripped 3 bases from V and 5 bases from J, with 11 bases between. The CDR3 has 14 residues. Germline-derived CDR1 and CDR2 are MDHEN and SYDVKM. The CDR3 bases are TGTGCCAGCAGTTTTCACCGGGTTGATCAGCCCCAGCATTTT. Protein product: CASSFHRVDQPQHF.

V is TRBV2 and J is TRBJ2-5; possibly TRBD1 or TRBD2 for D (5 bases each). The CDR3 loop spans 12 amino acids. CDR1 and CDR2 from the germline V gene are SNHLY and FYNNEI. V was clipped by 4 bases and J by 5 bases, with 8 bases between them. The CDR3 sequence: CASSVGAETQYF. The CDR3, as DNA: TGTGCCAGCAGTGTCGGGGCGGAGACCCAGTACTTC.

The gene calls are TRBV7-2 and TRBJ2-3, with D perhaps TRBD1 (5 bases). This CDR3 region has 15 residues. Deletions cut 7 bases from V and 4 bases from J, with 18 bases between. Looked up from germline, CDR1 is SGHTA and CDR2 is FQGNSA. CDR3: CASTPGLKSADTQYF. The CDR3 DNA follows: TGTGCCAGCACCCCAGGGTTAAAGAGCGCAGATACGCAGTATTTT. The full variable domain, its missing parts supplied by reference TRBV7-2 and TRBJ2-3, is GAGVSQSPSNKVTEKGKDVELRCDPISGHTALYWYRQSLGQGLEFLIYFQGNSAPDKSGLPSDRFSAERTGGSVSTLTIQRTQQEDSAVYLCASTPGLKSADTQYFGPGTRLTVL.

The genes are TRBV7-2 and TRBJ2-5; TRBD2 matches at 16 bases. CDR1 and CDR2 from the germline V gene are SGHTA and FQGNSA. There are 16 residues in the CDR3. The V segment lost 5 bases and the J segment 5 bases; nucleotides outside the gene matches: 5. The CDR3, as DNA: TGTGCCAGCAGCCCCGGGACTAGCGGGAGGGGGGAGACCCAGTACTTC. This translates into CASSPGTSGRGETQYF.

The gene calls are TRBV19 and TRBJ2-5; D gene ambiguous. V was trimmed by 0 bases and J by 2 bases, leaving 10 bases between them. The CDR3 length is 15 residues. Germline lookup yields CDR1 LNHDA and CDR2 SQIVND (reference sequence). In DNA, the CDR3 is TGTGCCAGTAGTATAGACGGCACTTTACAAGAGACCCAGTACTTC. Its translation is CASSIDGTLQETQYF.

The J gene is TRBJ1-2, the V gene TRBV28; no firm D call. With 5 bases removed from V and 0 bases from J, the gap between germline ends came to 13 bases. The germline gives CDR1 MDHEN, CDR2 SYDVKM. The CDR3 covers 15 residues. The CDR3 reads CASSPPGTSNYGYTF. DNA for the CDR3: TGTGCCAGCAGTCCCCCAGGCACCTCTAACTATGGCTACACCTTC.

CDR3 region: CASSPLAGGTDTQYF. CDR3 DNA sequence: TGTGCCAGCAGCCCTCTAGCGGGCGGCACAGATACGCAGTATTTT. The rearrangement links TRBV9 to TRBJ2-3; TRBD2 aligns across 8 bases. The germline CDR1 and CDR2 sequences are SGDLS and YYNGEE. V trimming: 4 bases; J trimming: 1 base; junction bases outside the gene matches: 5. This CDR3 contains 15 residues.

The CDR3 sequence: CASSFTGGSYGYTF. In DNA, the CDR3 is TGCGCCAGCAGCTTTACAGGGGGTTCATATGGCTACACCTTC. The chain uses TRBV5-1 and TRBJ1-2; TRBD1 matches at 8 bases. Losses at the gene ends were 2 bases for V and 5 bases for J; bases not matched to a gene: 5. Germline loops: CDR1 SGHRS, CDR2 YFSETQ. The CDR3 covers 14 residues.

This clone has only one observation. The V call is TRBV5-4, the J call TRBJ1-4; 7 nucleotides line up with TRBD1. In germline, CDR1 is SGHNT, CDR2 YYREEE (reference sequence). CDR3 size: 14 residues. The V gene end was trimmed by 4 bases and the J gene end by 3 bases; junction bases not matched to a gene: 3. The DNA of the CDR3 is TGTGCCAGCAGCGTTAGGGGGCCTAATGAAAAACTGTTTTTT. As protein: CASSVRGPNEKLFF.

This clone was seen more than once but under ten times. This chain links TRBV28 with TRBJ1-1; D may be TRBD1 (5 bases). The V and J ends lost 8 bases and 1 base respectively, with 5 bases between them. CDR3 length: 11 residues. Germline assignment: CDR1 MDHEN and CDR2 SYDVKM. CDR3 amino acids: CASGGNTEAFF. The CDR3 DNA reads as TGTGCCAGCGGGGGGAACACTGAAGCTTTCTTT.

As for this clone: The junction and the germline gene differ at one end; a read error may be behind it. The chain couples TRBV18 to TRBJ1-1, with TRBD1 matching over 10 bases. The CDR3 is 16 amino acids. Per germline, CDR1 KGHSH and CDR2 LQKENI. This chain's CDR3 is CASSKDRGAMNAEAFF. As DNA, the CDR3 is TGTGCCAGCTCAAAGGACAGGGGGGCAATGAACGCTGAAGCTTTCTTT.

V usage is TRBV5-4 and J usage is TRBJ2-3; TRBD2 might be the D (6 bases). Germline values: CDR1 SGHNT, CDR2 YYREEE (reference sequence). V was trimmed by 3 bases and J by 0 bases, leaving 11 bases between them. The CDR3 spans 15 residues. The CDR3 is CASSSGLKSTDTQYF. The CDR3 coding sequence is TGTGCCAGCAGCTCCGGACTAAAAAGCACAGATACGCAGTATTTT.

V gene TRBV5-1 combines with J gene TRBJ2-2; maybe TRBD1 (5 bases). CDR1 and CDR2 from the germline V gene are SGHRS and YFSETQ. The CDR3 is made up of 14 amino acids. V was shortened by 2 bases and J by 7 bases, with 12 bases between the two germline ends. CDR3 bases: TGCGCCAGCAGCTTCAGGGAAACCTTCGGGGAGCTGTTTTTT. Protein sequence: CASSFRETFGELFF.

V and J are TRBV2 and TRBJ1-1; D gene unclear. The CDR3 contains 11 residues. Trimming left V 3 bases short and J 11 bases short, with 10 bases between. Germline V gene data show CDR1 as SNHLY and CDR2 as FYNNEI. The CDR3 region is CASSEVIGAFF. The CDR3 nucleotides are TGTGCCAGCAGTGAGGTAATTGGGGCTTTCTTT.

As regards this clone: This CDR3 is also generated by other DNA sequences in the sample. The chain is built from TRBV7-3 and TRBJ2-1, with 12 nucleotides matching TRBD2. The CDR3 is 15 amino acids. J lost 4 bases, V lost 4 bases, and 2 bases had no gene match. Germline loops: CDR1 SGHTA, CDR2 FQGTGA. In DNA, the CDR3 is TGTGCCAGCAGCTCACTAGCGGGAGGATACAATGAGCAGTTCTTC. The encoded protein is CASSSLAGGYNEQFF.

This clone was recorded many times. The chain carries TRBV29-1 and TRBJ2-5, with D uncertain. CDR1 SQVTM and CDR2 ANQGSEA come from the germline V gene. The CDR3 covers 11 residues. V was clipped by 4 bases and J by 4 bases, with 7 bases between them. In DNA, the CDR3 is TGCAGCGTTGGAGGAACAGAGACCCAGTACTTC. Residues: CSVGGTETQYF.

The chain is built from TRBV30 and TRBJ2-7; no clear D gene. Trimming took 1 base from V and 6 from J, leaving 7 bases between them. Looked up from germline, CDR1 is GTSNPN and CDR2 is SVGIG (reference sequence). The CDR3 is 11 amino acids. The CDR3 region is CAWSDNTEQYF. CDR3 DNA: TGTGCCTGGAGTGATAACACCGAGCAGTACTTC.

The chain joins TRBV28 to TRBJ2-1; weak D call: TRBD2 (6 bases). Trimming stripped 4 bases from V and 9 bases from J, with 13 bases between. Germline lookup yields CDR1 MDHEN and CDR2 SYDVKM. The CDR3 is made up of 13 amino acids. The chain's CDR3 is CASSSGSLGEQFF. CDR3 DNA sequence: TGTGCCAGCAGTTCCGGGAGCTTGGGTGAGCAGTTCTTC.

CDR3 sequence (DNA): TGTGCCAGCAGTGAATGGGACAGGGGCTACGAGCAGTACTTC. Translated: CASSEWDRGYEQYF. The chain is built from TRBV6-1 and TRBJ2-7, with 10 bases lining up with TRBD1. The V segment lost 2 bases and the J segment 3 bases; nucleotides outside the gene matches: 1. Per germline, CDR1 MNHNS and CDR2 SASEGT. This CDR3 comprises 14 residues.

This clone appeared once. The V call is TRBV7-9, the J call TRBJ1-1, with a possible D match to TRBD1 (6 bases). This CDR3 is 14 amino acids long. CDR1 is SEHNR, CDR2 FQNEAQ, per germline (reference sequence). The germline V and J ends were trimmed by 1 base and 5 bases, with 11 bases remaining between them. The CDR3 bases are TGTGCCAGCAGCTTAGTAGGGGGAGGGACTGAAGCTTTCTTT. Its protein product is CASSLVGGGTEAFF. The variable domain in full, with the rest retrieved from reference TRBV7-9 and TRBJ1-1, is DTGVSQNPRHKITKRGQNVTFRCDPISEHNRLYWYRQTLGQGPEFLTYFQNEAQLEKSRLLSDRFSAERPKGSFSTLEIQRTEQGDSAMYLCASSLVGGGTEAFFGQGTRLTVV.

This sequence joins TRBV5-1 and TRBJ2-1, with D perhaps TRBD2 (5 bases). The V end was cut by 4 bases, the J end by 8 bases, with 19 bases between. This CDR3 region has 15 residues. CDR1 is SGHRS, CDR2 YFSETQ, per germline. CDR3 DNA: TGCGCCAGCAGCCGAGGACTCGATCGGGTATATGAGCAGTTCTTC. This sequence encodes CASSRGLDRVYEQFF.

This clone was observed a single time. J is TRBJ2-3 and V is TRBV28; D is unresolved. The CDR3 has 17 residues. V shed 6 bases and J shed 0 bases, with 19 bases lying between them. Germline V gene lookup returns CDR1 MDHEN and CDR2 SYDVKM. This CDR3 is CASRGRAYFTSTDTQYF. DNA of the CDR3: TGTGCCAGCAGGGGAAGGGCGTACTTTACTAGCACAGATACGCAGTATTTT.

The V and J genes are TRBV5-5 and TRBJ1-2, with D uncertain. Germline V gene sequence: CDR1 SGHKS, CDR2 YYEKEE (reference sequence). The V and J ends lost 0 bases and 4 bases respectively, with 19 bases between them. The CDR3 loop spans 17 amino acids. This chain's CDR3 is CASSLGGTVPNAYGYTF. The CDR3 DNA reads TGTGCCAGCAGCTTGGGAGGCACTGTGCCCAACGCCTATGGCTACACCTTC.

Regarding this clone: Other DNA variants within this sample encode the same CDR3. J is TRBJ2-7 and V is TRBV29-1; D not certain. The ends were cut back, 1 base at V and 4 bases at J, with 5 bases in the middle. This CDR3 region has 11 residues. The germline V gene encodes CDR1 SQVTM and CDR2 ANQGSEA. This chain's CDR3 is CSVEVGYEQYF. The CDR3 region has the DNA TGCAGCGTTGAAGTTGGATACGAGCAGTACTTC.

The count of this clone is one. V is TRBV9 and J is TRBJ2-2; D unclear. Trimming shortened V by 4 bases and J by 6 bases, and 16 bases separated the two germline ends. Per the germline V gene, CDR1 is SGDLS and CDR2 is YYNGEE. This CDR3 spans 15 amino acids. The chain's CDR3 is CASSPGGPRSGELFF. The DNA for the CDR3 is TGTGCCAGCAGCCCCGGTGGACCCCGGTCCGGGGAGCTGTTTTTT.

The chain links TRBV6-5 to TRBJ2-1; 10 nucleotides align to TRBD2. Looked up from germline, CDR1 is MNHEY and CDR2 is SVGAGI. The V and J ends lost 0 bases and 2 bases, in that order; junction bases with no gene match: 1. This CDR3 has 16 residues. The CDR3 DNA sequence: TGTGCCAGCAGTTACTCTAGCGGGGGGACCTACAATGAGCAGTTCTTC. Protein product: CASSYSSGGTYNEQFF.

V usage is TRBV9 and J usage is TRBJ1-5; no clear D gene. V lost 4 bases to trimming and J lost 6 bases, with 11 bases between them. The CDR3 covers 13 residues. The V gene's germline CDR1 is SGDLS and CDR2 YYNGEE. CDR3 DNA sequence: TGTGCCAGCAGCCTTAAGGGTGGTCAGCCCCAGCATTTT. Translated, it gives CASSLKGGQPQHF.